These 10 T cell receptor beta chains share one sample of origin, sequenced in a study of Tregs in tolerant kidney transplant recipients (dated by TCRdb to about 2019). This specimen's time point label, interpreted: blood sample drawn before combined kidney and bone marrow transplant. Preparation of the library involved the immunoSEQ multiplex PCR assay. This is the immuneACCESS table as TCRdb keeps it, with only in-frame sequences that have V and J called. A part of the clones is gone; compared with another copy, unresolved V genes explain less than half, and the rest is unexplained. This sample lists approximately 100,000 clones; over 85% were detected once. The top ten hold 0.46% of the sample. The material was CD4+ T cells from blood, obtained before the transplant. These receptors were taken from a human donor who received a combined kidney and bone marrow transplant.

The V gene is TRBV6-1, the J gene TRBJ2-7; D may be TRBD2 (5 bases). CDR3 length equals 15 residues. Per the germline V gene, CDR1 is MNHNS and CDR2 is SASEGT. V lost 6 bases to trimming and J lost 2 bases, with 17 bases between them. CDR3 sequence: CASRRGSTVTYEQYF. In nucleotides, the CDR3 is TGTGCCAGCAGACGGGGAAGTACGGTCACCTACGAGCAGTACTTC.

The chain links TRBV5-1 to TRBJ2-5, with TRBD2 identical over 13 bases. The ends lost 4 bases at V and 4 bases at J; junction bases unmatched: 4. CDR3 length: 15 residues. The germline CDR1 and CDR2 sequences are SGHRS and YFSETQ. The CDR3 reads CASSPTSGGGETQYF. The CDR3 region has the DNA TGCGCCAGCAGCCCTACTAGCGGGGGGGGAGAGACCCAGTACTTC.

The chain links TRBV4-3 to TRBJ2-2, with 13 positions matching TRBD2. Germline V gene data show CDR1 as LGHNA and CDR2 as YSLEER. The CDR3 length is 16 residues. Losses at the gene ends were 1 base for V and 7 bases for J; bases not matched to a gene: 3. The DNA of the CDR3 is TGCGCCAGCAGCCAAGCACTAGCGGGGGGGATCGGGGAGCTGTTTTTT. Translation gives CASSQALAGGIGELFF.

A remark on this clone: Additional DNA sequences in this sample encode the identical CDR3. V and J are TRBV4-1 and TRBJ2-7; D is possibly TRBD1 (7 bases). V lost 1 base, J lost 5 bases, and 15 bases lay in between. This CDR3 comprises 15 residues. Germline V gives CDR1 MGHRA, CDR2 YSYEKL. CDR3 region: CASSQVPGGGHEQYF. The CDR3 nucleotides are TGCGCCAGCAGCCAAGTCCCAGGAGGGGGCCACGAGCAGTACTTC.

The gene calls are TRBV19 and TRBJ2-7; weak D call: TRBD2 (7 bases). The CDR3 is made up of 16 amino acids. The germline V and J ends were trimmed by 5 bases and 0 bases, with 17 bases remaining between them. Germline V CDR1 and CDR2: LNHDA, SQIVND (reference sequence). CDR3 nucleotides: TGTGCCAGTAGTTCCCGATGGCGGGGGCCCTCCTACGAGCAGTACTTC. Protein: CASSSRWRGPSYEQYF. The variable domain in full, completed from reference TRBV19 and TRBJ2-7, reads DGGITQSPKYLFRKEGQNVTLSCEQNLNHDAMYWYRQDPGQGLRLIYYSQIVNDFQKGDIAEGYSVSREKKESFPLTVTSAQKNPTAFYLCASSSRWRGPSYEQYFGPGTRLTVT.

CDR3 in DNA: TGTGCCAGCAGCCAAGCTGGGGGGTCTAGTTTTAATGAAAAACTGTTTTTT. Encoded protein: CASSQAGGSSFNEKLFF. The rearrangement uses TRBV4-2 and TRBJ1-4; maybe TRBD1 (5 bases). Germline CDR1 is LGHNA and CDR2 is YNFKEQ. The CDR3 has 17 amino acids. Deletions cut 1 base from V and 4 bases from J, with 16 bases between.

A single count supports this clone. The gene calls are TRBV4-3 and TRBJ2-3, with 10 bases fitting TRBD2. Per the germline V gene, CDR1 is LGHNA and CDR2 is YSLEER. This CDR3 is built from 17 residues. The V gene end was trimmed by 3 bases and the J gene end by 2 bases; junction bases not matched to a gene: 8. This CDR3 reads CASSQAALAGITDTQYF. For the CDR3, the DNA is TGCGCCAGCAGCCAGGCCGCACTAGCGGGAATCACAGATACGCAGTATTTT.

This clone was picked up a small number of times. The rearrangement joins TRBV25-1 to TRBJ1-2, with 8 bases fitting TRBD1. This CDR3 is 15 amino acids long. Germline V gene sequence: CDR1 MGHDK, CDR2 SYGVNS. J lost 1 base, V lost 1 base, and 2 bases had no gene match. The CDR3 DNA reads TGTGCCAGCAGTGAATCAGGGGGCCGTAACTATGGCTACACCTTC. It yields the protein CASSESGGRNYGYTF.

V is TRBV7-2 and J is TRBJ2-1; TRBD2 matches at 7 bases. The CDR3 is made up of 17 amino acids. The V gene end was trimmed by 3 bases and the J gene end by 9 bases; junction bases not matched to a gene: 17. The germline CDR1 and CDR2 sequences are SGHTA and FQGNSA. The CDR3 protein is CASSFLLGRAGTVEQFF. DNA of the CDR3: TGTGCCAGCAGCTTTTTGTTGGGTCGAGCGGGGACGGTTGAGCAGTTCTTC.

The J gene is TRBJ1-2, the V gene TRBV28; D might be TRBD1 (5 bases). Germline V gene sequence: CDR1 MDHEN, CDR2 SYDVKM. Deletions cut 6 bases from V and 0 bases from J, with 14 bases between. This CDR3 region has 15 residues. The CDR3 bases are TGTGCCAGCAGCCCGTCAGGGCGGTCTAACTATGGCTACACCTTC. It codes for CASSPSGRSNYGYTF.